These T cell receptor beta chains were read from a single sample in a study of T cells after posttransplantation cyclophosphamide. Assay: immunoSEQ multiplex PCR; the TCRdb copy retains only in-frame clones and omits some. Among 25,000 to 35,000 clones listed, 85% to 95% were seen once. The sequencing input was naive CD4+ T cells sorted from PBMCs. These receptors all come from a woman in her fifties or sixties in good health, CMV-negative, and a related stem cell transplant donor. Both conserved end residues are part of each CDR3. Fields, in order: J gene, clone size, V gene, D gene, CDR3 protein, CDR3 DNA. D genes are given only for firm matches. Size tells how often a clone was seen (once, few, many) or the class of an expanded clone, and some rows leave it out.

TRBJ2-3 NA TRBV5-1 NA CASSLVAGSSTDTQYF TGCGCCAGCAGCTTGGTTGCAGGGTCTAGCACAGATACGCAGTATTTT
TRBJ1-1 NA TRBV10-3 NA CASTPQDYMNTEAFF TGTGCCTCCACCCCTCAAGACTATATGAACACTGAAGCTTTCTTT
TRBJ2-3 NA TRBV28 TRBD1 CASFPGQGTYTQYF TGTGCCTCCTTTCCGGGACAGGGAACCTATACGCAGTATTTT
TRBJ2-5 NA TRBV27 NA CASSSGHETQYF TGTGCCAGCAGTTCGGGTCATGAGACCCAGTACTTC
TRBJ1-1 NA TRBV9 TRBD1 CASSVGAGQGRTEAFF TGTGCCAGCAGCGTAGGGGCGGGACAGGGACGCACTGAAGCTTTCTTT
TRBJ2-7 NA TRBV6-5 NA CASSYRVGYEQYF TGTGCCAGCAGTTACCGGGTAGGATACGAGCAGTACTTC
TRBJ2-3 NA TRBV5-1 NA CASSLGTYLPDTQYF TGCGCCAGCAGCCTAGGGACTTATCTCCCAGATACGCAGTATTTT
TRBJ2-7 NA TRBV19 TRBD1 CASSTSGGEQYF TGTGCCAGTAGTACCTCAGGGGGAGAGCAGTACTTC
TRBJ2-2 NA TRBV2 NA CASSEAWGGKAGELFF TGTGCCAGCAGTGAAGCGTGGGGGGGCAAGGCCGGGGAGCTGTTTTTT
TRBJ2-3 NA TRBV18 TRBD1 CASSLLPGQGTADTQYF TGTGCCAGCTCACTGCTCCCGGGACAGGGGACGGCAGATACGCAGTATTTT
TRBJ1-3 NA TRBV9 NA CASSVGQVDSGNTIYF TGTGCCAGCAGCGTAGGCCAGGTTGACTCTGGAAACACCATATATTTT
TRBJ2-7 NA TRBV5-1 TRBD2 CASSLVAGDYEQYF TGCGCCAGCAGCTTGGTGGCGGGGGACTACGAGCAGTACTTC
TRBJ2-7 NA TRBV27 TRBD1 CASSLGTGGFYEQYF TGTGCCAGCAGTTTGGGGACAGGGGGCTTCTACGAGCAGTACTTC
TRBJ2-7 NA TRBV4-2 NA CASSQEGTTDEQYF TGTGCCAGCAGCCAAGAAGGGACAACCGACGAGCAGTACTTC
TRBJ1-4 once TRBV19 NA CASRPGGLINEKLFF TGTGCCAGTCGCCCCGGGGGGTTGATTAATGAAAAACTGTTTTTT
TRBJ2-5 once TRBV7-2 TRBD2 CASSYGTKETQYF TGTGCCAGCAGCTATGGGACTAAAGAGACCCAGTACTTC
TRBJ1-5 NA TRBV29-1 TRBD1 CSVEYGTASNQPQHF TGCAGCGTTGAGTACGGGACAGCCTCAAATCAGCCCCAGCATTTT
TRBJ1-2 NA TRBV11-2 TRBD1 CASSTQTGGLGYTF TGTGCCAGCAGCACCCAAACAGGGGGTCTGGGCTACACCTTC
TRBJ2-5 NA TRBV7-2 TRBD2 CASSLTSGGSETQYF TGTGCCAGCAGCTTAACTAGCGGGGGATCAGAGACCCAGTACTTC
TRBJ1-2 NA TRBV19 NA CASSIESTSGGYTF TGTGCCAGTAGTATTGAGTCCACGTCGGGTGGCTACACCTTC
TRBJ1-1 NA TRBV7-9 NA CASRFGQTNTEAFF TGTGCCAGCAGGTTTGGACAGACGAACACTGAAGCTTTCTTT